The 21 T cell receptor beta chains presented below share a single source sample, sequenced in a study of cytomegalovirus exposure and HLA in healthy donors (dated by TCRdb to about 2017). To prepare the library, the immunoSEQ multiplex PCR assay was applied. TCRdb carries this immuneACCESS record with in-frame sequences only. Its versions omit some clonotypes, under half of them owing to an unresolved V gene in the studies checked, with the rest unexplained. This sample has approximately 82,000 clones in its table, and roughly 95% of those were observed once. The ten most abundant clones make up roughly 0.75% of the sample. The sample was PBMCs. The receptors derive from a woman between 18 and 29 years old in good health and CMV-seronegative.

The chain is built from TRBV28 and TRBJ2-7, with 10 bases aligning to TRBD2. Trimming removed 8 bases from V and 3 bases from J; junction bases left unmatched: 4. The CDR3 runs to 13 residues. Germline CDR1 is MDHEN and CDR2 is SYDVKM. The CDR3 nucleotides read TGTGCCAGCCAGAGCGGGAGGGGCTACGAGCAGTACTTC. Protein: CASQSGRGYEQYF.

The gene calls are TRBV4-1 and TRBJ1-1; D not certain. There are 13 residues in the CDR3. Trimming took off 5 bases at V and 4 bases at J, with 11 bases between the two ends. Germline values: CDR1 MGHRA, CDR2 YSYEKL. The CDR3 DNA is TGCGCCAGCAGCGGGATGGGAGGCACTGAAGCTTTCTTT. As protein: CASSGMGGTEAFF.

The V gene is TRBV27, the J gene TRBJ1-1; D is unresolved. The CDR3 has 11 residues. Per germline, CDR1 MNHEY and CDR2 SMNVEV (reference sequence). Trimming left V 6 bases short and J 11 bases short, with 13 bases between. CDR3 nucleotide sequence: TGTGCCAGCAGCTCAGGCGTACGGGCTTTCTTT. The encoded protein is CASSSGVRAFF.

The V and J genes are TRBV6-1 and TRBJ1-5; D unclear. The CDR3 contains 16 residues. Germline CDR1 and CDR2: MNHNS and SASEGT. The germline V and J ends were trimmed by 5 bases and 2 bases, with 16 bases remaining between them. The CDR3 DNA reads as TGTGCCAGCAGTAAAGGCGGGGTACTGGGCAATCAGCCCCAGCATTTT. This sequence encodes CASSKGGVLGNQPQHF.

The genes are TRBV28 and TRBJ1-1; TRBD1 matches at 7 bases. This CDR3 is built from 16 residues. Germline-derived CDR1 and CDR2 are MDHEN and SYDVKM. V lost 2 bases and J lost 4; bases outside the gene matches: 10. CDR3 region: CASSLPWGQLITEAFF. CDR3 bases: TGTGCCAGCAGTTTACCCTGGGGACAGCTGATCACTGAAGCTTTCTTT.

CDR3 bases: TGTGCCAGCAGTTTAGGATTCGCCCTAGAACAGGGGAAGCCCCCCTACGAGCAGTACTTC. Amino acids: CASSLGFALEQGKPPYEQYF. The rearrangement links TRBV27 to TRBJ2-7; TRBD1 matches at 7 bases. The germline V gene has CDR1 MNHEY and CDR2 SMNVEV (reference sequence). There are 20 residues in the CDR3. V dropped 2 bases and J dropped 2; count of bases not matched to a gene: 21.

A single count supports this clone. The rearrangement links TRBV19 to TRBJ1-2, with D perhaps TRBD1 (6 bases). CDR1 LNHDA and CDR2 SQIVND come from the germline V gene (reference sequence). The CDR3 runs to 15 residues. V lost 5 bases to trimming and J lost 6 bases, with 19 bases between them. CDR3 loop: CASSSQGWHGDGYTF. CDR3 nucleotide sequence: TGTGCCAGTAGTTCACAGGGTTGGCACGGGGATGGCTACACCTTC.

CDR3 sequence: CASSRTGNTEAFF. For the CDR3, the DNA is TGTGCCAGCAGTCGGACAGGGAACACTGAAGCTTTCTTT. This chain uses TRBV25-1 with TRBJ1-1, with 7 bases lining up with TRBD1. V lost 5 bases to trimming and J lost 1 base; unmatched junction nucleotides: 1. Germline V gene sequence: CDR1 MGHDK, CDR2 SYGVNS. The CDR3 has 13 amino acids. The entire variable domain, with the rest obtained from reference TRBV25-1 and TRBJ1-1, is as follows: EADIYQTPRYLVIGTGKKITLECSQTMGHDKMYWYQQDPGMELHLIHYSYGVNSTEKGDLSSESTVSRIRTEHFPLTLESARPSHTSQYLCASSRTGNTEAFFGQGTRLTVV.

CDR3 region: CASSTRTGRRIARNYGYTF. The CDR3 region has the DNA TGTGCCAGTAGTACGAGGACAGGGCGAAGAATAGCTCGGAACTATGGCTACACCTTC. J is TRBJ1-2 and V is TRBV19; 8 bases map to TRBD1. Germline CDR1 is LNHDA and CDR2 is SQIVND (reference sequence). Trimming cost V 4 bases and J 2 bases; bases outside gene matches: 18. The CDR3 totals 19 residues.

The V and J genes are TRBV10-3 and TRBJ1-4, with 9 bases identical to TRBD1. CDR3 size: 15 residues. V dropped 6 bases and J dropped 7; count of bases not matched to a gene: 9. CDR1 ENHRY and CDR2 SYGVKD come from the germline V gene. The CDR3 here is CAISLEQGAGEKLFF. CDR3 nucleotide sequence: TGTGCCATCAGCTTAGAACAGGGGGCAGGTGAAAAACTGTTTTTT.

This chain joins TRBV2 and TRBJ2-5, with 10 nucleotides matching TRBD1. Germline trimming cut 4 bases from V and 5 bases from J; bases unmatched to any gene: 4. Looked up from germline, CDR1 is SNHLY and CDR2 is FYNNEI. The CDR3 is 14 amino acids. Written as DNA, the CDR3 is TGTGCCAGCAGTGGACAGGGGGCTTCGGAGACCCAGTACTTC. It is translated as CASSGQGASETQYF.

DNA of the CDR3: TGTGCCAGCAGCTTAGGCTCCGGGTCCTACGAGCAGTACTTC. Translated, it gives CASSLGSGSYEQYF. The chain is built from TRBV11-2 and TRBJ2-7; D unclear. From germline, CDR1 is SGHAT and CDR2 FQNNGV. Trimming stripped 1 base from V and 1 base from J, with 8 bases between. The CDR3 is 14 residues long. Filled out from reference TRBV11-2 and TRBJ2-7, the complete variable domain reads EAGVAQSPRYKIIEKRQSVAFWCNPISGHATLYWYQQILGQGPKLLIQFQNNGVVDDSQLPKDRFSAERLKGVDSTLKIQPAKLEDSAVYLCASSLGSGSYEQYFGPGTRLTVT.

The chain employs TRBV4-3 and TRBJ1-2; 8 nucleotides line up with TRBD1. Germline V CDR1 and CDR2: LGHNA, YSLEER. CDR3 length equals 16 residues. The J segment lost 4 bases and the V segment lost 1 base, leaving 8 bases of the junction unmatched. CDR3 residues: CASSQALLTGVYGYTF. The CDR3 bases are TGCGCCAGCAGCCAAGCTCTATTGACAGGGGTCTATGGCTACACCTTC.

The chain uses TRBV27 and TRBJ2-5; 12 positions agree with TRBD2. Trimming took 6 bases from V and 11 from J; bases not matched to a gene: 10. The CDR3 totals 14 residues. Germline CDR1 and CDR2: MNHEY and SMNVEV (reference sequence). CDR3 in amino acids: CASSPLAGGDEQYF. The CDR3 DNA reads TGTGCCAGCAGCCCCCTAGCGGGGGGGGATGAGCAGTACTTC.

CDR3 coding DNA: TGCGCCAGCAGCCCACTGGGGGGGACCAGGTCTGGGGCCAACGTCCTGACTTTC. It translates to CASSPLGGTRSGANVLTF. The chain uses TRBV5-1 and TRBJ2-6, with 7 bases lining up with TRBD2. The CDR3 extends over 18 amino acids. Unmatched junction bases numbered 11, after V lost 4 bases and J lost 1 base. Germline CDR1 reads SGHRS; CDR2 reads YFSETQ.

This chain uses TRBV7-2 with TRBJ2-5; 9 bases fit TRBD1. The CDR3 length is 16 residues. Germline V gene data show CDR1 as SGHTA and CDR2 as FQGNSA. V trimming: 3 bases; J trimming: 4 bases; junction bases outside the gene matches: 9. The CDR3 nucleotides are TGTGCCAGCAGCTTGGGGGGACAGGGAAATGGAGAGACCCAGTACTTC. It specifies CASSLGGQGNGETQYF.

This clone turned up a few times. The V and J genes are TRBV6-1 and TRBJ2-3; 7 positions match TRBD1. Trimming at V came to 2 bases and at J to 3 bases, leaving 5 bases not matched to a gene. This CDR3 contains 15 residues. Per the germline V gene, CDR1 is MNHNS and CDR2 is SASEGT. The CDR3 DNA sequence: TGTGCCAGCAGTGAATCGACAGGGAGTACAGATACGCAGTATTTT. Protein product: CASSESTGSTDTQYF.

This clone was observed once. The chain combines TRBV28 with TRBJ1-4; 9 nucleotides match TRBD1. The germline V gene has CDR1 MDHEN and CDR2 SYDVKM. The length of the CDR3 is 13 residues. Germline trimming cut 10 bases from V and 6 bases from J; bases unmatched to any gene: 6. CDR3 region: CAIETGGHEKLFF. The DNA of the CDR3 is TGTGCCATCGAGACAGGGGGGCATGAAAAACTGTTTTTT.

The table lists this clone with a count of one. The chain uses TRBV20-1 and TRBJ1-5; D is unclear. This CDR3 contains 11 residues. CDR1 and CDR2 from the germline V gene are DFQATT and SNEGSKA (reference sequence). V was clipped by 3 bases and J by 7 bases, with 7 bases between them. The chain's CDR3 is CSASDGQPQHF. The CDR3 bases are TGCAGTGCTAGTGACGGGCAGCCCCAGCATTTT.

The chain uses TRBV9 and TRBJ2-6; the match to TRBD2 covers 8 bases. J gave up 0 bases and V 1 base, and 6 bases lay outside the gene matches. CDR3 length: 18 residues. Germline values: CDR1 SGDLS, CDR2 YYNGEE. In nucleotides, the CDR3 is TGTGCCAGCAGCGTATTTCTAGCGGGCTACTCTGGGGCCAACGTCCTGACTTTC. Translation gives CASSVFLAGYSGANVLTF.

This chain connects TRBV28 to TRBJ2-5; D is undetermined. This CDR3 comprises 13 residues. Germline V gives CDR1 MDHEN, CDR2 SYDVKM. V was shortened by 8 bases and J by 3 bases, with 13 bases between the two germline ends. The CDR3 loop reads CASAQIVKETQYF. Here the CDR3 DNA reads TGTGCCAGCGCACAGATCGTGAAAGAGACCCAGTACTTC.